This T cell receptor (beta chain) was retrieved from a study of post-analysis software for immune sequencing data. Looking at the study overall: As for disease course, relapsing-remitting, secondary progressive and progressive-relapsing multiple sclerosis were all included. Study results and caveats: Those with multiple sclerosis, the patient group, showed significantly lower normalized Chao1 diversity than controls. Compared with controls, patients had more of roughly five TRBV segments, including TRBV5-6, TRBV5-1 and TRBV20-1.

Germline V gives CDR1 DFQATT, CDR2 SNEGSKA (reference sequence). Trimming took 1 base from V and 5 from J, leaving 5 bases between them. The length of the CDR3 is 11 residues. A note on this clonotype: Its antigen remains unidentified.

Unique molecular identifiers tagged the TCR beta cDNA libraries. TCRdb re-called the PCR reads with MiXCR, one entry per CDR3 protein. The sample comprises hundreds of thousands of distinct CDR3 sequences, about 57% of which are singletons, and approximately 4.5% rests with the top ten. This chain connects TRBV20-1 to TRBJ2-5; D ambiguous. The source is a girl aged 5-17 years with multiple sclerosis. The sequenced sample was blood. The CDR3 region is CSARVSETQYF. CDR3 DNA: TGCAGTGCTAGAGTCTCGGAGACCCAGTACTTC.